A selection of T cell receptor beta chains follows, all from one sample in a study of blood T cells in healthy people across ages. Via MiXCR, TCRdb re-called the 5' RACE reads, giving one row per CDR3 protein. The repertoire has roughly 1,000,000 distinct CDR3 sequences, under 30% of them found once; the top ten carry less than 0.85%. These data were likewise used in another study, on T cells of mothers and their children.

Source material: blood. The origin of the receptors is a girl under 10 years old in good health. Each CDR3 is given with its conserved first and last residue. D genes are given only for firm matches. Some rows mark clone size as missing; the rest say once, few, many or name a class of expanded clone.

- | TRBD2 | - | TRBV4-1 | CASSQAQTSLTGEQFF
few | - | TRBJ1-1 | TRBV18 | CASSPNLGQRQAFF
- | TRBD2 | TRBJ2-1 | TRBV29-1 | CSVEKSASGSLMNNEQFF
- | - | - | TRBV12-3/TRBV12-4 | CASSPPSGVNYEQYF
few | - | TRBJ1-2 | TRBV7-9 | CASSLRPRDGGYTF
- | - | TRBJ2-3 | TRBV12-3/TRBV12-4 | CASSPAPGLNTQYF
- | TRBD2 | TRBJ2-1 | TRBV2 | CAIREREDTYNEQFF
few | TRBD2 | - | TRBV7-3 | CASSFSGGASNEQYF
- | - | TRBJ1-5 | TRBV9 | CASSPGQVSSLPQHF
few | - | TRBJ2-4 | TRBV5-5 | CASLLQDNGVQYF
- | - | - | TRBV27 | CASSLWGGSQETQYF
- | - | TRBJ2-1 | TRBV12-3/TRBV12-4 | CASSGQFSSYNEQFF
- | - | TRBJ1-4 | TRBV12-5 | CASGLPTFDRKPEKLFF
- | TRBD1 | TRBJ2-5 | TRBV20-1 | CSARPGQGSETQYF
few | TRBD2 | TRBJ2-3 | TRBV29-1 | CSGTSGNTDTQYF
- | TRBD1 | TRBJ1-3 | TRBV6-5 | CVSSYRGQGAVSGNTIYF
- | - | TRBJ2-3 | TRBV15 | CAGPADTQYF
- | - | TRBJ2-3 | TRBV7-9 | CASSLGGEGSTDTQYF
many | TRBD2 | TRBJ2-5 | TRBV5-1 | CASSLGGLAGAGETQYF
few | TRBD1 | TRBJ1-2 | TRBV20-1 | CSARAPGTEYGYTF
few | - | TRBJ1-2 | TRBV7-2 | CASSLEGRAEGGYTF
few | - | TRBJ1-1 | TRBV20-1 | CSVLDRQSPVEAFF
- | - | TRBJ1-5 | TRBV27 | CASSLGKGQPQHF
- | - | TRBJ1-1 | TRBV24-1 | CATFLAGGDLNTEAFF
- | - | TRBJ1-3 | TRBV6-1 | CASSAVWSGNTIYF
few | - | TRBJ2-7 | TRBV20-1 | CSAGTTVGYEQYF
- | - | TRBJ2-7 | TRBV20-1 | CSARDRDFLAYEQYF
- | - | TRBJ2-5 | TRBV27 | CGSSTRQREETQYF
few | - | - | TRBV6-1 | CASKLSGGINEQFF
- | TRBD1 | TRBJ2-5 | TRBV5-1 | CASSLALGQGPLETQYF
few | - | TRBJ1-1 | TRBV19 | CASSTPAGQGMSVGEAFF
- | - | TRBJ2-1 | TRBV29-1 | CSVGQLYNEQFF
few | - | TRBJ2-1 | TRBV29-1 | CSVEDLMTASSYNEQFF
- | - | TRBJ1-5 | TRBV21-1 | CALNQPQHF
- | - | TRBJ2-7 | TRBV12-5 | CASGFGGDEQYF
- | - | TRBJ2-2 | TRBV29-1 | CSASDTGELFF
- | - | TRBJ2-5 | TRBV6-2/TRBV6-3 | CVSSYGGETQYF
few | - | TRBJ1-4 | TRBV28 | CASGRFSSDEKLFF
- | - | TRBJ1-1 | TRBV7-2 | CASSLARGPTSEAFF